The 3 T cell receptor beta chains below come from one sample, sequenced in a study of Ad26.COV2.S vaccination and SARS-CoV-2 variants. Sequencing used immunoSEQ multiplex PCR; TCRdb keeps in-frame clones, though not all of them. In the table there are about 350,000 clones, roughly 85% of which are singletons. The treatment: roughly 18 received Ad26.COV2.S at low or high dose, single or two shots; roughly 5 received placebo; per-sample allocation not given. On day 63 after the first injection, vaccine and placebo recipients gave samples. The sample here was peripheral blood, taken in a trial of Ad26.COV2.S vaccine versus placebo. The source of these receptors is a person between 18 and 65 years old who received the Ad26.COV2.S COVID-19 vaccine or a placebo.

In this sample, this clone turned up a few times. The junction departs from germline at one end; a sequencing error may be responsible. The rearrangement links TRBV7-2 to TRBJ1-5; D call uncertain. CDR1 and CDR2 from the germline V gene are SGHTA and FQGNSA. The CDR3 runs to 15 residues. The CDR3 loop is CASSLAQLRDQPQHF. The CDR3, as DNA: TGTGCCAGCAGCCTAGCACAATTACGCGATCAGCCCCAGCATTTT.

J is TRBJ2-7 and V is TRBV7-8; D possibly uses TRBD1 or TRBD2 (5 bases each). Germline CDR1 SGHVS, CDR2 FQNEAQ. The CDR3 loop spans 14 amino acids. V was shortened by 7 bases and J by 4 bases, with 17 bases between the two germline ends. Here the CDR3 DNA reads TGTGCCAGCAAAGGGACCGCTCTACAGTACGAGCAGTACTTC. This codes for CASKGTALQYEQYF.

The J gene is TRBJ2-7, the V gene TRBV5-4, with 12 positions matching TRBD2. The CDR3 has 16 residues. Germline assignment: CDR1 SGHNT and CDR2 YYREEE (reference sequence). J lost 3 bases, V lost 4 bases, and 8 bases had no gene match. CDR3 protein: CASSTGLAGGNYEQYF. CDR3 DNA sequence: TGTGCCAGCAGCACGGGACTAGCGGGCGGGAACTACGAGCAGTACTTC.